Below are 27 T cell receptor beta chains sequenced from a single sample in a study of blood T cell repertoires in COVID-19. Sequencing used immunoSEQ multiplex PCR; TCRdb keeps in-frame clones, though not all of them. The data contain about 150,000 clones, more than 80% of them seen just once; the ten biggest clones take up roughly 15%. Input material: peripheral blood. The receptors derive from a woman in her 40s with acute or convalescent COVID-19.

This chain uses TRBV6-4 with TRBJ1-1; 12 bases match TRBD1. This CDR3 has 16 amino acids. Germline V gene lookup returns CDR1 MRHNA and CDR2 SNTAGT. V lost 4 bases, J lost 6 bases, and 9 bases stayed unmatched. CDR3 amino acids: CASSGTGTGGTAEAFF. The CDR3 DNA reads TGTGCCAGCAGTGGAACCGGGACAGGGGGCACCGCTGAAGCTTTCTTT.

This chain joins TRBV4-1 and TRBJ2-7; D unclear. The CDR3 contains 13 residues. With 0 bases removed from V and 1 base from J, the gap between germline ends came to 4 bases. Germline V gene data show CDR1 as MGHRA and CDR2 as YSYEKL. The CDR3 nucleotides read TGCGCCAGCAGCCAAGATCAATCCTACGAGCAGTACTTC. It translates to CASSQDQSYEQYF.

V gene TRBV6-5 combines with J gene TRBJ2-7; a weak D match, TRBD1 (6 bases). The CDR3 has 13 amino acids. CDR1 and CDR2 from the germline V gene are MNHEY and SVGAGI. V was pared by 8 bases and J by 5 bases, with 16 bases between. CDR3 sequence: CASLQIPGDEQYF. The CDR3 coding sequence is TGTGCCAGCCTCCAAATACCAGGGGACGAGCAGTACTTC.

The CDR3 spells CASSAGTALGNEKLFF. DNA of the CDR3: TGTGCCAGCAGCGCTGGGACAGCCTTAGGTAATGAAAAACTGTTTTTT. The chain recombines TRBV9 with TRBJ1-4; the match to TRBD1 covers 7 bases. Trimming removed 3 bases from V and 4 bases from J; junction bases left unmatched: 9. CDR1 SGDLS and CDR2 YYNGEE come from the germline V gene. The CDR3 loop spans 16 amino acids.

The rearrangement links TRBV12-5 to TRBJ2-3; D is unclear. Trimming took off 6 bases at V and 4 bases at J, with 5 bases between the two ends. The CDR3 totals 11 residues. Germline V CDR1 and CDR2: LGHNT, FRNRAP. CDR3 sequence: CASGSSDTQYF. The CDR3 DNA reads as TGTGCTAGTGGGAGCTCAGATACGCAGTATTTT. The full variable domain, its missing parts supplied by reference TRBV12-5 and TRBJ2-3, is DARVTQTPRHKVTEMGQEVTMRCQPILGHNTVFWYRQTMMQGLELLAYFRNRAPLDDSGMPKDRFSAEMPDATLATLKIQPSEPRDSAVYFCASGSSDTQYFGPGTRLTVL.

V and J are TRBV18 and TRBJ1-5; 7 positions match TRBD1. J was trimmed by 4 bases and V by 4 bases; bases with no gene match: 7. Germline V gene lookup returns CDR1 KGHSH and CDR2 LQKENI. The length of the CDR3 is 15 residues. The chain's CDR3 is CASSRDRAPNQPQHF. CDR3 DNA sequence: TGTGCCAGCTCACGAGACAGGGCACCGAATCAGCCCCAGCATTTT.

Here the CDR3 reads CAWSPSMGGNYGYTF. The CDR3 nucleotides read TGTGCCTGGAGTCCCTCTATGGGGGGTAACTATGGCTACACCTTC. The V gene is TRBV30, the J gene TRBJ1-2; D is perhaps TRBD1 (5 bases). V was cut by 2 bases and J by 1 base, with 14 bases left in between. Per germline, CDR1 GTSNPN and CDR2 SVGIG (reference sequence). The CDR3 is made up of 15 amino acids. Full variable domain (outside the CDR3, taken from reference TRBV30 and TRBJ1-2): SQTIHQWPATLVQPVGSPLSLECTVEGTSNPNLYWYRQAAGRGLQLLFYSVGIGQISSEVPQNLSASRPQDRQFILSSKKLLLSDSGFYLCAWSPSMGGNYGYTFGSGTRLTVV.

The rearrangement uses TRBV4-1 and TRBJ2-4; possibly TRBD1 for D (5 bases). The CDR3 length is 19 residues. From germline, CDR1 is MGHRA and CDR2 YSYEKL. Trimming removed 3 bases from V and 0 bases from J, with 21 bases in between. Written as DNA, the CDR3 is TGCGCCAGCAGCCACTCGGTCATAAGGGGTGGGGTAGCCAAAAACATTCAGTACTTC. This sequence encodes CASSHSVIRGGVAKNIQYF.

This clone occurred a few times. The chain is built from TRBV11-2 and TRBJ1-1; weak D call: TRBD1 (6 bases). Germline loops: CDR1 SGHAT, CDR2 FQNNGV. Trimming cost V 3 bases and J 4 bases, with 12 bases left between them. This CDR3 is built from 14 residues. This chain's CDR3 is CASSLEQGFTEAFF. CDR3 sequence (DNA): TGTGCCAGCAGCTTGGAACAGGGATTCACTGAAGCTTTCTTT. Looking up the rest from reference TRBV11-2 and TRBJ1-1 gives the full variable domain: EAGVAQSPRYKIIEKRQSVAFWCNPISGHATLYWYQQILGQGPKLLIQFQNNGVVDDSQLPKDRFSAERLKGVDSTLKIQPAKLEDSAVYLCASSLEQGFTEAFFGQGTRLTVV.

The rearrangement links TRBV12-3 or TRBV12-4 to TRBJ2-3; 7 bases fit TRBD1. V trimming: 6 bases; J trimming: 3 bases; junction bases outside the gene matches: 3. The CDR3 extends over 13 amino acids. In nucleotides, the CDR3 is TGTGCCAGCAGGGAGACAGGGACAGATACGCAGTATTTT. As protein: CASRETGTDTQYF.

The chain combines TRBV2 with TRBJ1-1; D is unclear. V lost 3 bases and J lost 11, with 10 bases in between. The CDR3 is 11 residues long. Germline V gives CDR1 SNHLY, CDR2 FYNNEI. The chain's CDR3 is CASSERAGAFF. CDR3 sequence (DNA): TGTGCCAGCAGTGAGAGGGCTGGGGCTTTCTTT.

V and J are TRBV27 and TRBJ2-2; D gene ambiguous. CDR3 length equals 14 residues. Germline loops: CDR1 MNHEY, CDR2 SMNVEV (reference sequence). The V end lost 3 bases, the J end lost 4 bases, and 9 bases lay between the germline ends. The CDR3 sequence is CASSLGFLTGELFF. The CDR3 DNA reads TGTGCCAGCAGTTTGGGCTTTCTCACCGGGGAGCTGTTTTTT.

The chain combines TRBV28 with TRBJ2-2, with D possibly TRBD1 on 5 matching bases. Germline V gene lookup returns CDR1 MDHEN and CDR2 SYDVKM. V lost 7 bases, J lost 5 bases, and 14 bases lay in between. This CDR3 has 14 amino acids. The CDR3 region has the DNA TGTGCCAGCATCTTTGCAGGGATGACCGGGGAGCTGTTTTTT. Its protein is CASIFAGMTGELFF.

CDR3 sequence: CASTSGAGGSYEQYF. CDR3 nucleotide sequence: TGTGCCAGCACGTCGGGCGCGGGAGGCTCCTACGAGCAGTACTTC. This chain joins TRBV2 and TRBJ2-7, with 8 nucleotides matching TRBD2. Germline trimming cut 7 bases from V and 0 bases from J; bases unmatched to any gene: 8. Germline values: CDR1 SNHLY, CDR2 FYNNEI. CDR3 length: 15 amino acids.

This sequence joins TRBV3-1 (or the pseudogene TRBV3-2) and TRBJ2-2; 7 positions agree with TRBD1. V shed 0 bases and J 5 bases; nucleotides not matched to a gene: 15. CDR1 and CDR2 (germline): LGHDT, YNNKEL (reference sequence). This CDR3 contains 19 residues. This chain's CDR3 is CASSQDMARDSLDTGELFF. As DNA, the CDR3 is TGTGCCAGCAGCCAAGATATGGCCAGGGACAGTCTAGATACCGGGGAGCTGTTTTTT.

The chain has TRBV28 and TRBJ2-7; 7 nucleotides match TRBD2. The V gene end was trimmed by 3 bases and the J gene end by 4 bases; junction bases not matched to a gene: 3. Germline-derived CDR1 and CDR2 are MDHEN and SYDVKM. CDR3 length equals 13 residues. The CDR3, as DNA: TGTGCCAGCAGTTTGGGGGGGGTTTACGAGCAGTACTTC. Amino acids: CASSLGGVYEQYF.

The V gene is TRBV3-1 (or the pseudogene TRBV3-2), the J gene TRBJ1-6; D uncertain. Looked up from germline, CDR1 is LGHDT and CDR2 is YNNKEL (reference sequence). The CDR3 spans 15 residues. Trimming took off 1 base at V and 5 bases at J, with 9 bases between the two ends. CDR3 residues: CASSQVDQDNSPLHF. Written as DNA, the CDR3 is TGTGCCAGCAGCCAAGTGGATCAGGATAATTCACCCCTCCACTTT.

The chain employs TRBV19 and TRBJ2-1, with 10 bases fitting TRBD2. Germline V CDR1 and CDR2: LNHDA, SQIVND (reference sequence). Germline trimming cut 3 bases from V and 5 bases from J; bases unmatched to any gene: 4. This CDR3 contains 15 residues. The CDR3 here is CASSILAGVNNEQFF. DNA of the CDR3: TGTGCCAGTAGTATCCTAGCGGGGGTGAACAATGAGCAGTTCTTC.

The chain carries TRBV7-2 and TRBJ2-3, with TRBD2 identical over 7 bases. V lost 6 bases and J lost 2; bases outside the gene matches: 14. There are 17 residues in the CDR3. Germline CDR1 and CDR2: SGHTA and FQGNSA. The CDR3, as DNA: TGTGCCAGCAGTGGGGGGGTTGGCGGGAACCCCACAGATACGCAGTATTTT. Translated: CASSGGVGGNPTDTQYF.

This clone was seen only once. The rearrangement joins TRBV7-6 to TRBJ1-5; D may be TRBD1 (6 bases). The CDR3 covers 16 residues. CDR1 SGHVS and CDR2 FNYEAQ come from the germline V gene. The V end was cut by 0 bases, the J end by 4 bases, with 13 bases between. CDR3 DNA sequence: TGTGCCAGCAGCTTAGCCCCAGGGGCGAGTAATCAGCCCCAGCATTTT. Its translation is CASSLAPGASNQPQHF.

The V call is TRBV7-2, the J call TRBJ2-3, with TRBD2 as a possible D gene (6 bases). The CDR3 has 20 residues. Germline lookup yields CDR1 SGHTA and CDR2 FQGNSA. The germline V and J ends were trimmed by 0 bases and 0 bases, with 22 bases remaining between them. CDR3 residues: CASSLAHSYWGDTSTDTQYF. The CDR3 nucleotides read TGTGCCAGCAGCTTAGCGCACAGTTATTGGGGGGATACTAGCACAGATACGCAGTATTTT.

The CDR3 here is CASSQDPETDFYEQYF. For the CDR3, the DNA is TGTGCCAGCAGCCAAGATCCGGAGACAGATTTCTACGAGCAGTACTTC. The rearrangement links TRBV14 to TRBJ2-7, with D perhaps TRBD1 (5 bases). Germline-derived CDR1 and CDR2 are SGHDN and FVKESK. This CDR3 has 16 amino acids. V dropped 0 bases and J dropped 3 bases, with 15 bases sitting between them.

V is TRBV9 and J is TRBJ2-1, with TRBD1 identical over 7 bases. Germline-derived CDR1 and CDR2 are SGDLS and YYNGEE. Trimming at V came to 5 bases and at J to 6 bases, leaving 17 bases not matched to a gene. CDR3 length: 17 amino acids. In DNA, the CDR3 is TGTGCCAGCAGTCCCCCAGGGGGACCCTCTCTTGCCAATGAGCAGTTCTTC. As protein: CASSPPGGPSLANEQFF.

The chain has TRBV2 and TRBJ2-3; 8 bases align to TRBD1. CDR1 and CDR2 (germline): SNHLY, FYNNEI. J lost 12 bases, V lost 4 bases, and 3 bases had no gene match. This CDR3 has 11 residues. CDR3 coding DNA: TGTGCCAGCAGTGTGACAGGGGCCCAGTATTTT. It encodes CASSVTGAQYF.

In DNA form, the CDR3 reads TGTGCCAGCAGCCACTTAGCGGGGGATACGCAGTATTTT. Encoded protein: CASSHLAGDTQYF. V and J are TRBV3-1 (or the pseudogene TRBV3-2) and TRBJ2-3; 8 nucleotides agree with TRBD2. V was clipped by 3 bases and J by 6 bases; unmatched bases: 2. The CDR3 runs 13 residues. Germline lookup yields CDR1 LGHDT and CDR2 YNNKEL (reference sequence).

This chain uses TRBV3-1 (or the pseudogene TRBV3-2) with TRBJ2-1, with 7 bases fitting TRBD2. Germline trimming cut 4 bases from V and 7 bases from J; bases unmatched to any gene: 13. Germline V gives CDR1 LGHDT, CDR2 YNNKEL (reference sequence). The CDR3 extends over 16 amino acids. In DNA, the CDR3 is TGTGCCAGCAGCCCAACAAGCGGGATTGAAGGGAATGAGCAGTTCTTC. It is translated as CASSPTSGIEGNEQFF.

The CDR3 is CASSEGQVNNSPLHF. The CDR3 DNA follows: TGTGCCAGCAGTGAAGGACAGGTGAATAATTCACCCCTCCACTTT. The V gene is TRBV2, the J gene TRBJ1-6; tentatively, D is TRBD1 (6 bases). The germline CDR1 and CDR2 sequences are SNHLY and FYNNEI. The ends were cut back, 1 base at V and 5 bases at J, with 9 bases in the middle. The CDR3 length is 15 residues.